One sample yielded the 2 T cell receptor beta chains listed below, sequenced in a study of CD8+ T cells in alopecia areata listed by TCRdb under 2018. Libraries were built with the immunoSEQ multiplex PCR assay. To provide template for TCR sequencing, every sample had RNA extracted and reverse transcribed into cDNA. TCRdb limited this immuneACCESS table to in-frame rearrangements with V and J called. A share of clones is missing; checked studies link under half to unresolved V genes, and the rest is unexplained. Here the sample has more than 200,000 clones; about two thirds occur a single time. Around 1.2% of the sample is taken by the ten largest. Sample time point, as interpreted from the label and publication: baseline before oral tofacitinib. Material: CD4+ T cells sorted from blood, obtained at week 0. The source of these receptors is a human donor with alopecia areata.

The gene calls are TRBV11-2 and TRBJ1-6, with 7 bases that match TRBD1. V lost 6 bases and J lost 8; bases outside the gene matches: 7. There are 14 residues in the CDR3. Per the germline V gene, CDR1 is SGHAT and CDR2 is FQNNGV. DNA for the CDR3: TGTGCCAGCAGTTCCGGGACAGAGCATTCACCCCTCCACTTT. Translation: CASSSGTEHSPLHF.

The chain links TRBV9 to TRBJ2-3; D not certain. V shed 0 bases and J shed 3 bases, with 8 bases lying between them. Germline-derived CDR1 and CDR2 are SGDLS and YYNGEE. This CDR3 is 14 amino acids long. CDR3 DNA: TGTGCCAGCAGCGTAGCTCCCTTAACAGATACGCAGTATTTT. Encoded protein: CASSVAPLTDTQYF.